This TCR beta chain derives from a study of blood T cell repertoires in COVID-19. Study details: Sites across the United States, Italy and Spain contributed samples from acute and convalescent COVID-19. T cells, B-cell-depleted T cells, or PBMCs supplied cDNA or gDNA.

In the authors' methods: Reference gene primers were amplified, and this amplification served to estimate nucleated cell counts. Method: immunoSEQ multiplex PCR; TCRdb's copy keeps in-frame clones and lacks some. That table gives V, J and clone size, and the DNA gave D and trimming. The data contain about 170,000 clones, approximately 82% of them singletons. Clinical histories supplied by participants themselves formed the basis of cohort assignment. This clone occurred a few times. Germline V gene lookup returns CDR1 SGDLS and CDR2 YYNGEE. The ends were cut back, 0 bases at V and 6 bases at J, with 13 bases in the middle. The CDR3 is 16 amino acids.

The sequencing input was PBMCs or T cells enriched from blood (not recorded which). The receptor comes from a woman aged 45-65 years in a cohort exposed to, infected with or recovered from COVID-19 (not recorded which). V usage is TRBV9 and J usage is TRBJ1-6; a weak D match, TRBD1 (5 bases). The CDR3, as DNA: TGTGCCAGCAGCGTAGGTGGGGCTCAGGGTAATTCACCCCTCCACTTT. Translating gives CASSVGGAQGNSPLHF.